These T cell receptor beta chains were read from a single sample in a study of CD8 T cells in ankylosing spondylitis. In TCRdb, the 5' RACE reads were re-called with MiXCR into one record per CDR3 protein. The sample has about 800,000 distinct CDR3 sequences, 10% to 15% seen once. The sample was blood, either unsorted or a sorted T cell fraction (not recorded which). These receptors were taken from a male donor with ankylosing spondylitis. Both conserved end residues are part of each CDR3. A D gene is named only where the DNA matches it firmly. Expanded clones are given a class, and other clones once, few, many or no size at all.

>TRBV20-1|TRBD2|-|TRBJ2-3
CSARDPASGTADTEYF
TGCAGTGCTAGAGATCCGGCTAGCGGGACGGCAGATACGGAGTATTTT
>TRBV20-1|-|few|TRBJ1-1
CSARESGQSAFF
TGCAGTGCTAGAGAAAGTGGGCAGTCAGCTTTCTTT
>TRBV5-1|-|few|TRBJ1-2
CASSSVVGGYGYTF
TGCGCCAGCAGCTCGGTGGTCGGTGGCTATGGCTACACCTTC
>TRBV5-1|TRBD2|few|TRBJ2-7
CASSLAARAGGAYEQYF
TGCGCCAGCAGCTTGGCTGCGCGAGCGGGAGGTGCCTACGAGCAGTACTTC
>TRBV7-2|-|few|TRBJ2-5
CASSLESGRYLETQYF
TGTGCCAGCAGCTTAGAGTCAGGCCGATACTTGGAGACCCAGTACTTC
>TRBV20-1|-|many|TRBJ2-5
CSARVSILQETQYF
TGCAGTGCTAGAGTCTCTATACTCCAAGAGACCCAGTACTTC
>TRBV4-1|-|many|TRBJ2-3
CASSPGPVRVLIDTQYF
TGCGCCAGCAGCCCTGGCCCCGTGAGGGTACTTATTGATACGCAGTATTTT
>TRBV7-9|-|-|TRBJ2-2
CASSPGLTGELFF
TGTGCCAGCAGCCCAGGACTAACCGGGGAGCTGTTTTTT
>TRBV5-6|TRBD2|-|TRBJ2-7
CASSMGLAAYEQYF
TGTGCCAGCAGCATGGGACTAGCGGCCTACGAGCAGTACTTC
>TRBV21-1|-|once|TRBJ2-5
CASRKTGPAPGETQYF
TGTGCCAGCAGGAAGACAGGCCCCGCGCCGGGGGAGACCCAGTACTTC
>TRBV28|-|-|TRBJ2-3
CASSSAPINTQYF
TGTGCCAGCAGCTCGGCCCCAATCAATACGCAGTATTTT
>TRBV6-1|-|-|TRBJ2-7
CASSLINPREQYF
TGTGCCAGCAGCCTCATAAATCCCCGCGAGCAGTACTTC
>TRBV7-6|TRBD1|-|TRBJ2-4
CASSWRQGLAKNIQYF
TGTGCCAGCAGCTGGCGACAGGGGCTAGCCAAAAACATTCAGTACTTC
>TRBV29-1|TRBD2|-|TRBJ2-5
CSVEFTSGRQETQYF
TGCAGCGTTGAATTCACTAGCGGGAGACAAGAGACCCAGTACTTC
>TRBV6-5|-|few|TRBJ1-2
CASSYQDRSFF
TGTGCCAGCAGTTACCAAGACCGATCTTTCTTC
>TRBV7-2|-|-|TRBJ1-2
CASSLAWENYGYTF
TGTGCCAGCAGCTTAGCCTGGGAAAACTATGGCTACACCTTC
>TRBV7-9|-|few|TRBJ2-5
CASSFGRKTQYF
TGTGCCAGCAGCTTTGGGCGGAAGACCCAGTACTTC
>TRBV7-2|-|-|TRBJ2-7
CASSSIDRRSHEQYF
TGTGCCAGCAGCTCCATCGACAGGAGATCACACGAGCAGTACTTC
>TRBV24-1|-|-|TRBJ2-2
CATSSTWDTGELFF
TGTGCCACCAGTTCGACGTGGGACACCGGGGAGCTGTTTTTT
>TRBV20-1|TRBD1|-|TRBJ2-2
CSARHPGQGDTGELFF
TGCAGTGCTAGACACCCGGGACAGGGAGACACCGGGGAGCTGTTTTTT
>TRBV20-1|-|-|TRBJ2-1
CSARDRGRQLF
TGCAGTGCTAGAGATCGGGGAAGACAACTCTTC
>TRBV6-2/TRBV6-3|-|-|TRBJ2-5
CAISGPERGQETQYF
TGTGCCATCTCAGGGCCTGAAAGGGGCCAAGAGACCCAGTACTTC